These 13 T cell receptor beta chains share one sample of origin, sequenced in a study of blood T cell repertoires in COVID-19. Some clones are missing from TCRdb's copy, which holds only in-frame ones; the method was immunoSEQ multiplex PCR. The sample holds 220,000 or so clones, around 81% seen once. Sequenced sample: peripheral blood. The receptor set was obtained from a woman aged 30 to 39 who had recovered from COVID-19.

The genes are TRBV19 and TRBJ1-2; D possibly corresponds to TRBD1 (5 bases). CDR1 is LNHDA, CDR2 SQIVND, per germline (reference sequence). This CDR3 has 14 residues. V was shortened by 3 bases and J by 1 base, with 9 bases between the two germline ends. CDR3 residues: CASSIATVNYGYTF. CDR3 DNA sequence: TGTGCCAGTAGTATTGCGACAGTTAACTATGGCTACACCTTC.

CDR3 amino acids: CASSLTGTAYNEQFF. The CDR3 region has the DNA TGTGCCAGCAGCTTGACCGGGACAGCTTACAATGAGCAGTTCTTC. The chain carries TRBV11-2 and TRBJ2-1, with 7 bases that match TRBD1. There are 15 residues in the CDR3. Germline CDR1 and CDR2: SGHAT and FQNNGV. With V trimmed by 3 bases and J by 4 bases, 6 bases remained unmatched. The full variable domain, completed using reference TRBV11-2 and TRBJ2-1, is EAGVAQSPRYKIIEKRQSVAFWCNPISGHATLYWYQQILGQGPKLLIQFQNNGVVDDSQLPKDRFSAERLKGVDSTLKIQPAKLEDSAVYLCASSLTGTAYNEQFFGPGTRLTVL.

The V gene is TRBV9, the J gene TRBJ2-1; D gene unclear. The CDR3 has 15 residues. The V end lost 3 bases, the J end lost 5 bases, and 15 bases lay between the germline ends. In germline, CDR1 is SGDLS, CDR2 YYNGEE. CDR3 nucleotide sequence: TGTGCCAGCAGCGCATCCCCCGTGAGTGACAATGAGCAGTTCTTC. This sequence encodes CASSASPVSDNEQFF.

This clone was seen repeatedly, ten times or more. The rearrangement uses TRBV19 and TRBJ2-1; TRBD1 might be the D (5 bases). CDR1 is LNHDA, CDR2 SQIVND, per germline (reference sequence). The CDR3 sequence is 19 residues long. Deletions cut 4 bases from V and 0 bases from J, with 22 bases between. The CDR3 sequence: CASSRRPQNRLRSYNEQFF. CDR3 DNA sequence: TGTGCCAGTAGTAGGCGCCCGCAAAACAGGTTACGCTCCTACAATGAGCAGTTCTTC.

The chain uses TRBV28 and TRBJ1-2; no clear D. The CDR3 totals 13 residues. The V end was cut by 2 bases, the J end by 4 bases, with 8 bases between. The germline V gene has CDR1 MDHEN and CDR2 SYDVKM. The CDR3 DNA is TGTGCCAGCAGTTTAGGGCTTGGCTATGGCTACACCTTC. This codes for CASSLGLGYGYTF.

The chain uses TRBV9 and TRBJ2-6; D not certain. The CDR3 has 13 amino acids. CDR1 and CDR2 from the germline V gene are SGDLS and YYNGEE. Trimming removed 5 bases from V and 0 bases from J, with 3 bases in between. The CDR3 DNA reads TGTGCCAGCAGGCGCTCTGGGGCCAACGTCCTGACTTTC. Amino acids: CASRRSGANVLTF.

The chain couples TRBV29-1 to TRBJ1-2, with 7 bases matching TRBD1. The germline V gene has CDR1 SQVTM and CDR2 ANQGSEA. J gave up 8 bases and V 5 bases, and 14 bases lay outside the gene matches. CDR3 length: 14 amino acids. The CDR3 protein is CSVRTGTQIGGYTF. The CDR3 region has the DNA TGCAGCGTTAGGACAGGAACCCAAATCGGGGGCTACACCTTC.

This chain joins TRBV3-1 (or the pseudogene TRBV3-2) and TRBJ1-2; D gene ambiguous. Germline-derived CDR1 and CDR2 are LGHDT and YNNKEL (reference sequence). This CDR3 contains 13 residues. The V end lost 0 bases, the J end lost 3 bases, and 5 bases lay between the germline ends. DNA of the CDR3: TGTGCCAGCAGCCAAGATGTAGACTATGGCTACACCTTC. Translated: CASSQDVDYGYTF.

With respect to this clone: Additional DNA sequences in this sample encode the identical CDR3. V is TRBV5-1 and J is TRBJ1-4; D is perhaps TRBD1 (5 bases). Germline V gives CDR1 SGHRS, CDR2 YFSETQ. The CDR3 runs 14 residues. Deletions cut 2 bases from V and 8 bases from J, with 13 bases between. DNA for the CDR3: TGCGCCAGCAGCTTAGGGCAGGGCGGCGAAAAACTGTTTTTT. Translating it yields CASSLGQGGEKLFF.

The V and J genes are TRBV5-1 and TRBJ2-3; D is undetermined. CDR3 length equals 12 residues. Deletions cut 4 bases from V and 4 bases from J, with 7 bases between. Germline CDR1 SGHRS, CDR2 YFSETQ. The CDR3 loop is CASSPGADTQYF. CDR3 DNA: TGCGCCAGCAGCCCTGGAGCAGATACGCAGTATTTT.

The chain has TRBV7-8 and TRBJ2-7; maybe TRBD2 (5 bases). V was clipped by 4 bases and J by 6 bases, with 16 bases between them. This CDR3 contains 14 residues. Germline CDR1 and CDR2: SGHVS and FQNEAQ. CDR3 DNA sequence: TGTGCCAGCAGCTCTGGACTCGGGCGCGCCGAGCAGTACTTC. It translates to CASSSGLGRAEQYF.

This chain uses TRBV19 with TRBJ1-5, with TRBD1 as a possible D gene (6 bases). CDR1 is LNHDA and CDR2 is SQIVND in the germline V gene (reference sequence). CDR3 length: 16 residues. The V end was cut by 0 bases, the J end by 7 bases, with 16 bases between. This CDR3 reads CASSIDWGGGPQPQHF. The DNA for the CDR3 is TGTGCCAGTAGTATAGATTGGGGGGGCGGTCCGCAGCCCCAGCATTTT.

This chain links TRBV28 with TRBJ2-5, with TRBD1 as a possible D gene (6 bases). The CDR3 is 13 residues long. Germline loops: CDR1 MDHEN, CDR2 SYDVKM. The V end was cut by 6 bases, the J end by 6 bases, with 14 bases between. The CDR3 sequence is CASRTGQLKTQYF. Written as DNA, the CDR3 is TGTGCCAGCAGGACCGGACAGTTAAAGACCCAGTACTTC.